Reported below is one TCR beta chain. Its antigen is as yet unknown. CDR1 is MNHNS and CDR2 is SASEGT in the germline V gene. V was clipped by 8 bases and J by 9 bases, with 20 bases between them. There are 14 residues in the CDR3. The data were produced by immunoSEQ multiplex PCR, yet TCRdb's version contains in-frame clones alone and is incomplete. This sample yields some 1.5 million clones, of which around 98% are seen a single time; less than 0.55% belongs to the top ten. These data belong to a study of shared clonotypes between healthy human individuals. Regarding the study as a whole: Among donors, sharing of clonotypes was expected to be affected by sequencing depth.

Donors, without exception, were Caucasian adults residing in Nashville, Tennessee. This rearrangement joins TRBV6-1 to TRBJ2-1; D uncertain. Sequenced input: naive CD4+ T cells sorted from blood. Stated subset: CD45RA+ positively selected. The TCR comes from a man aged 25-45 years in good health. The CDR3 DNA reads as TGTGCCAGCTTCTTCGGCACGGTGGTTTCTGAGCAGTTCTTC. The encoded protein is CASFFGTVVSEQFF.